This T cell receptor (beta chain) was captured by sequencing in a study of shared clonotypes between healthy human individuals. CDR3 length equals 15 residues. V was clipped by 5 bases and J by 5 bases; unmatched bases: 10. Germline CDR1 reads LNHDA; CDR2 reads SQIVND (reference sequence). Generated by immunoSEQ multiplex PCR, the TCRdb table keeps only in-frame clones and is missing some. Seen here are under 600,000 clones, almost 97% observed once, and the top ten hold approximately 0.057%. Sequenced input: naive CD4+ T cells sorted from blood. Subset given: CD45RA+ positively selected. The sequence was obtained from a woman aged 30 to 39 in good health. The chain couples TRBV19 to TRBJ2-5; 8 bases match TRBD2. The CDR3 DNA reads TGTGCCAGTAGTTCGGGGGCGGGGGGCGAGGAGACCCAGTACTTC. Its protein is CASSSGAGGEETQYF.